This T cell receptor (beta chain) was recovered during a study of technical replicates of blood from a few donors. Data came from immunoSEQ multiplex PCR; TCRdb stores just in-frame clones and leaves some out. The top ten clones hold around 0.26% of a sample with under 85,000 clones, around 94% of them seen once. V dropped 5 bases and J dropped 6 bases, with 11 bases sitting between them. Germline V gene lookup returns CDR1 SGHVS and CDR2 FQNEAQ. The CDR3 consists of 13 residues. Sequenced: T cells isolated from PBMCs. The gene calls are TRBV7-8 and TRBJ2-1; tentative D call: TRBD2 (5 bases). This sequence originates from a human donor in good health. The CDR3 coding sequence is TGTGCCAGCAGCGGACTCGGTGGCAATGAGCAGTTCTTC. The encoded protein is CASSGLGGNEQFF.